Below, 17 T cell receptor beta chains from the same sample are listed, as sequenced in a study of blood T cells in healthy people across ages. The second PCR ran about 6 to 12 cycles with a sample-barcoded 5' primer and J-beta primers. A single record per CDR3 protein comes from TCRdb applying MiXCR to the 5' RACE reads. The data show roughly 1.5 million distinct CDR3 sequences, with approximately 39% seen just once and 4% held by the top ten. Sequencing input: blood. These receptor sequences come from a woman aged 18-29 years in good health.

The table lists this clonotype with a few counts. The chain couples TRBV9 to TRBJ2-3; D gene uncertain. Trimming took 0 bases from V and 6 from J, leaving 11 bases between them. The CDR3 runs to 14 residues. The germline V gene has CDR1 SGDLS and CDR2 YYNGEE. This CDR3 is CASSVGIAIDTQYF. CDR3 nucleotides: TGTGCCAGCAGCGTAGGGATAGCCATCGATACGCAGTATTTT.

Only a few counts were recorded for this clonotype. This chain joins TRBV4-1 and TRBJ2-3; TRBD1 matches 8 bases. The CDR3 has 15 residues. With V trimmed by 4 bases and J by 1 base, 4 bases remained unmatched. In germline, CDR1 is MGHRA, CDR2 YSYEKL. The CDR3 protein is CASSPTGDGTDTQYF. DNA for the CDR3: TGCGCCAGCAGCCCGACAGGGGACGGCACAGATACGCAGTATTTT.

The genes are TRBV12-3 or TRBV12-4 and TRBJ1-5; possibly TRBD1 for D (6 bases). V was shortened by 6 bases and J by 1 base, with 19 bases between the two germline ends. The CDR3 has 17 amino acids. Here the CDR3 reads CASRSQGRFGSNQPQHF. DNA for the CDR3: TGTGCCAGCAGGTCTCAGGGGCGGTTCGGGAGCAATCAGCCCCAGCATTTT.

V usage is TRBV7-2 and J usage is TRBJ1-2, with 9 bases lining up with TRBD1. Germline V gives CDR1 SGHTA, CDR2 FQGNSA. J was trimmed by 4 bases and V by 4 bases; bases with no gene match: 10. The CDR3 covers 16 residues. CDR3 coding DNA: TGTGCCAGCAGCTCAGGACAGGGGTTGGGGCTCTATGGCTACACCTTC. Protein: CASSSGQGLGLYGYTF.

This clonotype was seen more than once but under ten times. The rearrangement joins TRBV11-3 to TRBJ2-5; perhaps TRBD1 as D (5 bases). The J call may be incorrect, as the DNA end agrees better with TRBJ2-7. Germline V gene sequence: CDR1 SGHNT, CDR2 YENEEA. The CDR3 runs to 18 residues. The DNA for the CDR3 is TGTGCCAGCAGCTTAGGCCCTCCGGAGACAGATCAGACCTACGAGCAGTACTTC. Residues: CASSLGPPETDQTYEQYF.

This clonotype was seen only a few times. The chain combines TRBV29-1 with TRBJ2-1, with D tentatively TRBD1 (5 bases). This CDR3 contains 13 residues. Germline loops: CDR1 SQVTM, CDR2 ANQGSEA. Trimming took off 1 base at V and 8 bases at J, with 12 bases between the two ends. The CDR3 reads CSVEGGSFYEQFF. The CDR3, as DNA: TGCAGCGTTGAAGGGGGCAGTTTCTATGAGCAGTTCTTC.

V is TRBV6-6 and J is TRBJ1-1; D ambiguous. Germline lookup yields CDR1 MNHNY and CDR2 SVGAGI (reference sequence). V lost 7 bases, J lost 6 bases, and 12 bases lay in between. This CDR3 spans 12 amino acids. The CDR3 DNA reads as TGTGCCAGCACCTCGTGGTTGGCTGAAGCTTTCTTT. Translated, it gives CASTSWLAEAFF.

This clonotype was seen only a few times. The gene calls are TRBV20-1 and TRBJ1-1; no definite D call. The CDR3 runs 14 residues. Trimming cost V 3 bases and J 2 bases, with 13 bases left between them. Germline V gene lookup returns CDR1 DFQATT and CDR2 SNEGSKA (reference sequence). This chain's CDR3 is CSASAGAGNTEAFF. Written as DNA, the CDR3 is TGCAGTGCTAGCGCGGGCGCGGGTAACACTGAAGCTTTCTTT.

This sequence joins TRBV6-2 or TRBV6-3 and TRBJ2-4, with D hard to call. The V end lost 6 bases, the J end lost 0 bases, and 6 bases lay between the germline ends. Germline V lookup: CDR1 MNHEY, CDR2 SVGEGT. CDR3 length: 13 residues. CDR3 DNA sequence: TGTGCCAGCAGGAATATAGCCAAAAACATTCAGTACTTC. This encodes CASRNIAKNIQYF.

CDR3 coding DNA: TGTGCCAGCAGCTTAGCCGGGACAGGGGAAGAGACCCAGTACTTC. Its translation is CASSLAGTGEETQYF. The chain is built from TRBV7-2 and TRBJ2-5; 10 bases align to TRBD1. This CDR3 is 15 amino acids long. Germline CDR1 is SGHTA and CDR2 is FQGNSA. Trimming cost V 0 bases and J 3 bases; bases outside gene matches: 1.

The rearrangement links TRBV28 to TRBJ2-3; D may be TRBD1 or TRBD2 (7 bases each). Deletions cut 6 bases from V and 5 bases from J, with 15 bases between. The germline V gene encodes CDR1 MDHEN and CDR2 SYDVKM. The CDR3 totals 14 residues. This CDR3 reads CASRAGGGIDTQYF. The CDR3 DNA reads TGTGCCAGCAGAGCAGGGGGAGGGATAGATACGCAGTATTTT. Based on the CDR3 plus reference TRBV28 and TRBJ2-3, the full variable domain is DVKVTQSSRYLVKRTGEKVFLECVQDMDHENMFWYRQDPGLGLRLIYFSYDVKMKEKGDIPEGYSVSREKKERFSLILESASTNQTSMYLCASRAGGGIDTQYFGPGTRLTVL.

In DNA form, the CDR3 reads TGTGCCACCCACGGGGTGTGCGGGCTGTTTTTT. It translates to CATHGVCGLFF. The V call is TRBV3-1, the J call TRBJ2-2; a possible D gene is TRBD2 (5 bases). Germline assignment: CDR1 LGHDT and CDR2 YNNKEL (reference sequence). The CDR3 runs 11 residues. Trimming removed 10 bases from V and 13 bases from J, with 16 bases in between. Full variable domain (outside the CDR3, taken from reference TRBV3-1 and TRBJ2-2): DTAVSQTPKYLVTQMGNDKSIKCEQNLGHDTMYWYKQDSKKFLKIMFSYNNKELIINETVPNRFSPKSPDKAHLNLHINSLELGDSAVYFCATHGVCGLFFGEGSRLTVL.

V gene TRBV4-3 combines with J gene TRBJ2-7; 11 nucleotides align to TRBD2. Per the germline V gene, CDR1 is LGHNA and CDR2 is YSLEER. This CDR3 contains 16 residues. J gave up 3 bases and V 4 bases, and 8 bases lay outside the gene matches. CDR3 amino acids: CASSRQTSGAIYEQYF. The CDR3 bases are TGCGCCAGCAGCCGCCAGACTAGCGGGGCGATCTACGAGCAGTACTTC.

This clonotype showed up many times. J is TRBJ1-2 and V is TRBV25-1; the D is unclear. CDR3 length: 13 amino acids. The V end was cut by 2 bases, the J end by 4 bases, with 8 bases between. The germline V gene has CDR1 MGHDK and CDR2 SYGVNS. CDR3 residues: CASSEGAGYGYTF. CDR3 in DNA: TGTGCCAGCAGTGAAGGCGCGGGCTATGGCTACACCTTC.

The chain has TRBV7-6 and TRBJ1-4; D is ambiguous. Germline V gives CDR1 SGHVS, CDR2 FNYEAQ. Deletions cut 0 bases from V and 8 bases from J, with 13 bases between. The CDR3 covers 15 residues. The CDR3 nucleotides read TGTGCCAGCAGCTTAGCGAGTTTGGGTGGGGAAAAACTGTTTTTT. Protein sequence: CASSLASLGGEKLFF.

This rearrangement joins TRBV12-3 or TRBV12-4 to TRBJ2-3; 9 bases agree with TRBD1. V shed 6 bases and J 11 bases; nucleotides not matched to a gene: 15. The CDR3 spans 15 residues. The CDR3 loop reads CASSQDRGRADVQYF. CDR3 coding DNA: TGTGCCAGCAGCCAGGACAGGGGCCGCGCAGATGTGCAGTATTTT.

The chain carries TRBV7-2 and TRBJ2-1; no firm D call. The CDR3 runs 13 residues. V was pared by 5 bases and J by 3 bases, with 8 bases between. The germline V gene encodes CDR1 SGHTA and CDR2 FQGNSA. CDR3 residues: CASSEWGYNEQFF. The CDR3 bases are TGTGCCAGCAGCGAATGGGGCTACAATGAGCAGTTCTTC.